This TCR beta chain was observed in a study of blood T cell repertoires in COVID-19. Clinical histories supplied by participants themselves formed the basis of cohort assignment. The study counted Cohort 3 donors as recovered given two negative PCRs, clearance, or symptom resolution. Per the original data handling: Estimates of nucleated cell counts were drawn from the amplification of reference gene primers. Sequencing used immunoSEQ multiplex PCR; TCRdb keeps in-frame clones, though not all of them. That table gives V, J and clone size, and the DNA gave D and trimming. The data show about 220,000 clones, about 83% seen once. Germline V gene sequence: CDR1 SGHRS, CDR2 YFSETQ. The CDR3 contains 15 residues. V lost 0 bases, J lost 0 bases, and 7 bases lay in between.

This chain connects TRBV5-1 to TRBJ1-5, with D hard to call. This clonotype was sampled from a woman in her thirties or forties who had recovered from COVID-19. Sequenced input: PBMCs or T cells enriched from blood (not recorded which). The CDR3 loop reads CASSLGPSSNQPQHF. DNA of the CDR3: TGCGCCAGCAGCTTGGGGCCTTCTAGCAATCAGCCCCAGCATTTT.